A selection of T cell receptor beta chains follows, all from one sample in a study of chronic HIV infection and antiretroviral therapy. TCRdb ran MiXCR on the 5' RACE reads and lists one entry per CDR3 protein. The sample carries approximately 47,000 distinct CDR3 sequences, approximately 19% recorded once. The source material was peripheral blood. Every receptor here comes from an adult who had HIV and had not received antiretroviral therapy, or was an uninfected healthy control (not recorded which). Each CDR3 is given with its conserved first and last residue. The D gene is left open where the match is weak. Clone size appears in some rows only: once, few, many, or a class for an expanded clone.

D gene	clone size	V gene	J gene	CDR3 protein	CDR3 DNA
NA	few	TRBV11-2	TRBJ2-1	CASSPVYNEQFF	TGTGCCAGCAGCCCGGTTTACAATGAGCAGTTCTTC
TRBD2	few	TRBV10-3	TRBJ2-1	CAIKPGLAGDEQFF	TGTGCCATCAAGCCGGGACTAGCGGGAGATGAGCAGTTCTTC
NA	few	TRBV6-5	TRBJ1-5	CASSYGGPHQPQHF	TGTGCCAGCAGTTATGGGGGGCCCCATCAGCCCCAGCATTTT
NA	NA	TRBV7-3	TRBJ1-1	CASSLRLNTEAFF	TGTGCCAGCAGCTTACGACTGAACACTGAAGCTTTCTTT
TRBD1	few	TRBV5-5	TRBJ2-7	CASSYAGQGPNEQYF	TGTGCCAGCAGCTACGCGGGACAGGGTCCCAACGAGCAGTACTTC
TRBD2	NA	TRBV7-7	TRBJ2-7	CASSLGPSGEYEQYF	TGTGCTAGCAGCTTAGGGCCTAGCGGAGAGTACGAGCAGTACTTC
NA	NA	TRBV28	TRBJ2-3	CASSYGRLASDTQYF	TGTGCCAGCAGTTATGGTCGGCTAGCGTCAGATACGCAGTATTTT
TRBD1	once	TRBV5-1	TRBJ2-1	CASSWGDRGNYNEQFF	TGCGCCAGCAGCTGGGGGGACAGGGGAAACTACAATGAGCAGTTCTTC
NA	few	TRBV29-1	TRBJ1-1	CSGAGGNTEAFF	TGCAGCGGGGCGGGGGGGAACACTGAAGCTTTCTTT
NA	few	TRBV12-3/TRBV12-4	TRBJ2-3	CASRATLLGTDTQYF	TGTGCCAGCAGGGCTACACTCTTAGGCACAGATACGCAGTATTTT
TRBD2	NA	TRBV7-3	TRBJ2-7	CASSLNPASGRLGEQYF	TGTGCCAGCAGCTTAAATCCTGCTAGCGGGAGGCTGGGGGAGCAGTACTTC
TRBD2	few	TRBV6-2/TRBV6-3	TRBJ2-1	CASRAGLAGSFSNEQFF	TGTGCCAGCAGGGCGGGACTAGCGGGAAGTTTCTCCAATGAGCAGTTCTTC
NA	NA	TRBV21-1	TRBJ2-4	CAPMKGGWGLRAKNIQYF	TGTGCCCCCATGAAGGGAGGGTGGGGGCTGAGGGCCAAAAACATTCAGTACTTC
NA	few	TRBV2	TRBJ2-7	CASSVPLEAYEQYF	TGTGCCAGCAGTGTTCCGCTTGAGGCCTACGAGCAGTACTTC
NA	NA	TRBV29-1	TRBJ1-2	CSVDERQSGSYGYTF	TGCAGCGTTGACGAAAGACAGTCGGGAAGCTATGGCTACACCTTC
NA	few	TRBV29-1	TRBJ2-7	CSVTFKAYEQYF	TGCAGCGTGACCTTTAAGGCCTACGAGCAGTACTTC
NA	few	TRBV11-2	TRBJ2-2	CASSFQGSTGELFF	TGTGCCAGCAGCTTTCAGGGCAGCACCGGGGAGCTGTTTTTT
TRBD1	NA	TRBV3-1	TRBJ1-4	CASSQDRCGEKLFF	TGTGCCAGCAGCCAGGACAGGTGTGGTGAAAAACTGTTTTTT
TRBD2	few	TRBV6-5	TRBJ2-7	CASSISTSPRAEQYF	TGTGCCAGCAGTATCTCGACTAGCCCGAGGGCCGAGCAGTACTTC
NA	NA	TRBV29-1	TRBJ1-3	CSVRDVGNTIYF	TGCAGCGTCCGGGACGTTGGAAACACCATATATTTT
TRBD2	NA	TRBV28	TRBJ2-3	CASRLAGSTDTQYF	TGTGCCAGCAGGTTAGCGGGGAGCACAGATACGCAGTATTTT
NA	many	TRBV7-8	TRBJ1-1	CASSPGGQGNTEAFF	TGTGCCAGCAGCCCCGGGGGTCAGGGGAACACTGAAGCTTTCTTT
TRBD2	NA	TRBV9	TRBJ2-1	CASSPPASGAGEQFF	TGTGCCAGCAGCCCCCCTGCTAGCGGGGCGGGTGAGCAGTTCTTC
NA	NA	TRBV28	TRBJ1-5	CASSLRSAGSNQPQHF	TGTGCCAGCAGTTTAAGGTCAGCAGGGAGCAATCAGCCCCAGCATTTT
NA	NA	TRBV7-8	TRBJ1-5	CASSLSTLTGLFRNQPQHF	TGTGCCAGCAGCTTAAGTACGCTAACAGGGCTATTTCGAAATCAGCCCCAGCATTTT
TRBD1	NA	TRBV11-2	TRBJ1-2	CASSLQQGPHTYTF	TGTGCCAGCAGTCTACAACAGGGGCCCCATACCTACACCTTC